The entry below describes one T cell receptor (beta chain). The antigen is not known. Trimming shortened V by 2 bases and J by 0 bases, and 15 bases separated the two germline ends. This CDR3 contains 16 residues. CDR1 and CDR2 from the germline V gene are SGHDT and YYEEEE. This record comes from a study of CD4 T cells in relation to SARS-CoV-2 and coronaviruses. Overall study context: TCR beta CDR3s were sequenced after roughly 10-day antigen culture of PBMCs.

Before the COVID-19 pandemic, during about 2011-2019, CD4+ T cells were taken from unexposed donors. CD4+ T cells were isolated from the cells after nine to eleven days of culture. Cells permitting, SARS-CoV-2 S/N and four cold-coronavirus spikes were tested on unexposed-donor CD4+ T cells. The method was immunoSEQ multiplex PCR; TCRdb's version includes in-frame clones alone and lacks a portion of them. Of about 25,000 clones detected, approximately 80% appear once; the ten largest clones hold 21%. The chain combines TRBV5-6 with TRBJ2-7; the D gene could be TRBD1 or TRBD2 (5 bases each). This TCR was sampled from a human donor in good health. Sequencing was done on a sample of CD4+ T cells from PBMCs, cultured in vitro. Here the CDR3 reads CASSFFRGQSSYEQYF. The CDR3, as DNA: TGTGCCAGCAGCTTCTTTCGGGGCCAGAGCTCCTACGAGCAGTACTTC. The whole variable domain, filled in from reference TRBV5-6 and TRBJ2-7, reads DAGVTQSPTHLIKTRGQQVTLRCSPKSGHDTVSWYQQALGQGPQFIFQYYEEEERQRGNFPDRFSGHQFPNYSSELNVNALLLGDSALYLCASSFFRGQSSYEQYFGPGTRLTVT.